The clone carrying this TCR beta chain was seen repeatedly, ten times or more. Unique molecular identifiers were incorporated during preparation of the TCRbeta library. Via MiXCR, TCRdb re-called the PCR reads, giving one row per CDR3 protein. The sample holds 150,000 to 200,000 distinct CDR3 sequences, approximately 7% seen once. These data belong to a study of T-cell reconstitution after alpha-beta-depleted transplantation in children. Trimming pared 1 base from V and 3 bases from J, leaving 14 bases between. The CDR3 sequence is 16 residues long. The chain has TRBV12-3 or TRBV12-4 and TRBJ2-3; weak D call: TRBD1 (6 bases). The sample here was PBMCs from the stem cell graft donor, taken from the stem cell graft. This receptor was obtained from a human donor who donated a stem cell graft to a child with Wiskott-Aldrich syndrome. CDR3 sequence reads: CASSLGEGGMTDTQYF. The CDR3 coding sequence is TGTGCCAGCAGTTTAGGAGAAGGGGGTATGACAGATACGCAGTATTTT.